This entry describes one TCR beta chain. This sample is drawn from a study of blood T cell repertoires in COVID-19. Using immunoSEQ multiplex PCR, the repertoire was profiled, and TCRdb retains in-frame clones only, with some absent. The data show 25,000 to 35,000 clones, more than 65% seen once. Germline loops: CDR1 SGHAT, CDR2 FQNNGV. V was pared by 0 bases and J by 7 bases, with 13 bases between. The CDR3 runs 14 residues. The chain links TRBV11-2 to TRBJ2-7; D is unresolved. The sequencing sample was made of peripheral blood. The sequence came from a woman aged 55 to 70 with acute or convalescent COVID-19. The CDR3 nucleotides are TGTGCCAGCAGCTTAGAGGGCAGGATTTTAGAGCAGTACTTC. It specifies CASSLEGRILEQYF.